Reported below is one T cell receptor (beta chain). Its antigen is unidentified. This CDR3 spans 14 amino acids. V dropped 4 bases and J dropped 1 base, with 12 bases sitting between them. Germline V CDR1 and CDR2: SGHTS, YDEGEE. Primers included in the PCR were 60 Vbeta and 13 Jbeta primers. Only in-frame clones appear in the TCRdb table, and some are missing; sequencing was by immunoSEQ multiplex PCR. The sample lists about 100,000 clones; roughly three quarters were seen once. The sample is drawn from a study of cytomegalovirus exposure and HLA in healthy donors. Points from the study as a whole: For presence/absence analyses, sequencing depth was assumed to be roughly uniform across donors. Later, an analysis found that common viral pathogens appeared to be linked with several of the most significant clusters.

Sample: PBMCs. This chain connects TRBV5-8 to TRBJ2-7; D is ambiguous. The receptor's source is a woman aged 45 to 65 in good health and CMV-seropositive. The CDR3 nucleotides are TGTGCCAGCAGCCCCCGGGTCGTTTCCTACGAGCAGTACTTC. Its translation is CASSPRVVSYEQYF.